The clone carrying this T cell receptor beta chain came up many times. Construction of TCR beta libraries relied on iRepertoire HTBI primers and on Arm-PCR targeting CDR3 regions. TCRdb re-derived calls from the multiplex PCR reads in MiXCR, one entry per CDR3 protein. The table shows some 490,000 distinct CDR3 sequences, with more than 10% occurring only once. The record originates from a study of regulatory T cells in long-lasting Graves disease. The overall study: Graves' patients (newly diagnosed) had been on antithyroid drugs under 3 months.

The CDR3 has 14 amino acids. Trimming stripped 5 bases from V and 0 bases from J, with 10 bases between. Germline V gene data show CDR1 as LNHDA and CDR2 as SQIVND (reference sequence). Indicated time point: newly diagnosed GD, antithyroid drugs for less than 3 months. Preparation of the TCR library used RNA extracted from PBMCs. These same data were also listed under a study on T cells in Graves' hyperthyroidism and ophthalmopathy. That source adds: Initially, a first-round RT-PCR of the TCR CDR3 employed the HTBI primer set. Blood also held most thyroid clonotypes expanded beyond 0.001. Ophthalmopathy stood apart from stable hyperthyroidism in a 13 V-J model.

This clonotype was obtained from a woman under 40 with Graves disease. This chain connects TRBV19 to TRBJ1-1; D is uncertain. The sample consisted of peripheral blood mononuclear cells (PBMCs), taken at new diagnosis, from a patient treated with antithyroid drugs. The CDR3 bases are TGTGCCAGTAGTCGAACTAATATGAACACTGAAGCTTTCTTT. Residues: CASSRTNMNTEAFF.